This T cell receptor beta chain was sequenced during a study of response to subunit inactivated influenza vaccine. J was trimmed by 5 bases and V by 6 bases; bases with no gene match: 6. The CDR3 totals 14 residues. Germline V CDR1 and CDR2: SGHRS, YFSETQ. Study-wide points: Authors suggested few new T cells are recruited by each seasonal influenza vaccination.

From the RT-PCR reads, TCRdb called clonotypes with MiXCR, one entry per CDR3 protein. The table shows some 500,000 distinct CDR3 sequences, with approximately 24% occurring only once. In regard to this clonotype: The antigen is undetermined.

The sequencing here drew on CD4+ T cells sorted from PBMCs, taken 5 days after vaccination. The chain combines TRBV5-1 with TRBJ2-5, with TRBD1 identical over 11 bases. The TCR sequence derives from a man aged 50 or older who received an inactivated influenza vaccine. The CDR3 DNA is TGCGCCAGCACATCCGGGACAGGGGGGGAGACCCAGTACTTC. This encodes CASTSGTGGETQYF.